A selection of T cell receptor beta chains follows, all from one sample in a study of T cell responses to AZD1222 COVID-19 vaccine. Only in-frame clones appear in the TCRdb table, and some are missing; sequencing was by immunoSEQ multiplex PCR. The sample has about 99,000 clones; more than 80% are singletons. The material was peripheral blood, obtained on day 0 of AZD1222 vaccination. Every receptor here comes from an adult in good health. Each CDR3 is given with its conserved first and last residue. The order of the fields is J gene, V gene, D gene, clone size, CDR3 length, CDR3 protein, CDR3 DNA. The D gene is left open where the match is weak. Not every row has a clone size; where given, it reads once, few, many or a size class.

j_call: TRBJ2-1
v_call: TRBV7-2
d_call: TRBD1
clone_size: -
cdr3_length: 14
cdr3_aa: CASSLWTGGNEQFF
cdr3_nt: TGTGCCAGCAGCTTATGGACAGGGGGCAATGAGCAGTTCTTC

j_call: TRBJ2-7
v_call: TRBV30
d_call: TRBD1
clone_size: -
cdr3_length: 13
cdr3_aa: CACRDRGQYEQYF
cdr3_nt: TGTGCCTGCCGGGACAGGGGGCAGTACGAGCAGTACTTC

j_call: TRBJ2-1
v_call: TRBV19
d_call: TRBD2
clone_size: -
cdr3_length: 16
cdr3_aa: CASSRTSGSSYNEQFF
cdr3_nt: TGTGCCAGTAGTAGGACTAGCGGGAGCTCCTACAATGAGCAGTTCTTC

j_call: TRBJ2-1
v_call: TRBV5-4
d_call: TRBD2
clone_size: -
cdr3_length: 17
cdr3_aa: CASSWTKLAGGYNEQFF
cdr3_nt: TGTGCCAGCAGCTGGACCAAACTAGCGGGAGGCTACAATGAGCAGTTCTTC

j_call: TRBJ1-1
v_call: TRBV7-6
d_call: TRBD1
clone_size: -
cdr3_length: 18
cdr3_aa: CASSQDPGQGVMNTEAFF
cdr3_nt: TGTGCCAGCAGCCAGGATCCGGGACAGGGGGTTATGAACACTGAAGCTTTCTTT

j_call: TRBJ2-3
v_call: TRBV3-1/TRBV3-2
d_call: TRBD2
clone_size: -
cdr3_length: 15
cdr3_aa: CASSRTSGPTDTQYF
cdr3_nt: TGTGCCAGCAGCCGGACTAGCGGACCCACAGATACGCAGTATTTT

j_call: TRBJ1-3
v_call: TRBV9
d_call: -
clone_size: few
cdr3_length: 15
cdr3_aa: CASSVDGGAGNTIYF
cdr3_nt: TGTGCCAGCAGCGTAGACGGGGGAGCTGGAAACACCATATATTTT

j_call: TRBJ2-1
v_call: TRBV2
d_call: -
clone_size: once
cdr3_length: 15
cdr3_aa: CASRQGGDRVGEQFF
cdr3_nt: TGTGCCAGCAGGCAGGGGGGCGACAGGGTGGGTGAGCAGTTCTTC

j_call: TRBJ1-6
v_call: TRBV7-2
d_call: TRBD1
clone_size: -
cdr3_length: 19
cdr3_aa: CASSYLTWTGETYNSPLHF
cdr3_nt: TGTGCCAGCAGCTACTTAACCTGGACAGGGGAAACCTATAATTCACCCCTCCACTTT

j_call: TRBJ1-4
v_call: TRBV7-9
d_call: TRBD1
clone_size: -
cdr3_length: 15
cdr3_aa: CASSLGPGGDEKLFF
cdr3_nt: TGTGCCAGCAGCTTAGGGCCAGGGGGCGATGAAAAACTGTTTTTT

j_call: TRBJ2-5
v_call: TRBV24-1
d_call: -
clone_size: -
cdr3_length: 12
cdr3_aa: CATSDVGETQYF
cdr3_nt: TGTGCCACCTCCGACGTTGGAGAGACCCAGTACTTC

j_call: TRBJ1-5
v_call: TRBV30
d_call: -
clone_size: -
cdr3_length: 12
cdr3_aa: CAWSVRNQPQHF
cdr3_nt: TGTGCCTGGAGTGTAAGAAATCAGCCCCAGCATTTT

j_call: TRBJ1-4
v_call: TRBV6-1
d_call: -
clone_size: -
cdr3_length: 15
cdr3_aa: CASSEGQGLNEKLFF
cdr3_nt: TGTGCCAGCAGTGAAGGCCAGGGCCTTAATGAAAAACTGTTTTTT

j_call: TRBJ1-3
v_call: TRBV15
d_call: -
clone_size: -
cdr3_length: 16
cdr3_aa: CATSRLLGLYGNTIYF
cdr3_nt: TGTGCCACCAGCAGGTTATTGGGGCTTTATGGAAACACCATATATTTT

j_call: TRBJ2-7
v_call: TRBV6-2/TRBV6-3
d_call: -
clone_size: -
cdr3_length: 14
cdr3_aa: CASSYGAVTTEQYF
cdr3_nt: TGTGCCAGCAGTTACGGCGCGGTAACGACCGAGCAGTACTTC

j_call: TRBJ2-5
v_call: TRBV6-5
d_call: TRBD2
clone_size: -
cdr3_length: 14
cdr3_aa: CASGGRGTSETQYF
cdr3_nt: TGTGCCTCGGGGGGGCGGGGGACCTCCGAGACCCAGTACTTC

j_call: TRBJ1-6
v_call: TRBV12-2
d_call: -
clone_size: -
cdr3_length: 15
cdr3_aa: CASRLVDSPNSPFHF
cdr3_nt: TGTGCAAGTCGCTTAGTGGACAGCCCAAATTCACCCTTCCACTTT

j_call: TRBJ1-6
v_call: TRBV6-5
d_call: TRBD1
clone_size: -
cdr3_length: 13
cdr3_aa: CASDDRGGSPLHF
cdr3_nt: TGTGCCAGCGATGACAGGGGTGGTTCACCCCTCCACTTT

j_call: TRBJ1-1
v_call: TRBV7-6
d_call: -
clone_size: -
cdr3_length: 14
cdr3_aa: CASRKHTGNTEAFF
cdr3_nt: TGTGCCAGCAGAAAACACACAGGGAACACTGAAGCTTTCTTT

j_call: TRBJ1-5
v_call: TRBV7-2
d_call: -
clone_size: -
cdr3_length: 14
cdr3_aa: CASSLWQVNQPQHF
cdr3_nt: TGTGCCAGCAGCTTGTGGCAGGTGAATCAGCCCCAGCATTTT

j_call: TRBJ2-2
v_call: TRBV9
d_call: TRBD1
clone_size: -
cdr3_length: 19
cdr3_aa: CASSVLSIQGAQGTGELFF
cdr3_nt: TGTGCCAGCAGCGTACTGTCGATCCAGGGGGCGCAGGGCACCGGGGAGCTGTTTTTT

j_call: TRBJ1-4
v_call: TRBV15
d_call: TRBD1
clone_size: -
cdr3_length: 15
cdr3_aa: CATSRAGTGDEKLFF
cdr3_nt: TGTGCCACCAGCAGAGCCGGGACAGGAGATGAAAAACTGTTTTTT

j_call: TRBJ2-7
v_call: TRBV28
d_call: TRBD1
clone_size: -
cdr3_length: 13
cdr3_aa: CASSFGTAYEQYF
cdr3_nt: TGTGCCAGCAGTTTCGGGACAGCTTACGAGCAGTACTTC

j_call: TRBJ2-7
v_call: TRBV27
d_call: -
clone_size: -
cdr3_length: 13
cdr3_aa: CASSPNGGGSQYF
cdr3_nt: TGTGCCAGCAGTCCCAATGGGGGTGGGTCGCAGTACTTC

j_call: TRBJ2-7
v_call: TRBV11-2
d_call: TRBD1
clone_size: -
cdr3_length: 15
cdr3_aa: CASSWGQGSSYEQYF
cdr3_nt: TGTGCCAGCAGCTGGGGACAGGGGAGCTCCTACGAGCAGTACTTC

j_call: TRBJ1-5
v_call: TRBV19
d_call: -
clone_size: -
cdr3_length: 17
cdr3_aa: CASSIDLGQGLTQPQHF
cdr3_nt: TGTGCCAGTAGTATAGATCTGGGCCAAGGGTTGACTCAGCCCCAGCATTTT

j_call: TRBJ1-5
v_call: TRBV27
d_call: -
clone_size: -
cdr3_length: 14
cdr3_aa: CASSRGVGNQPQHF
cdr3_nt: TGTGCCAGCAGTCGAGGAGTGGGGAATCAGCCCCAGCATTTT

j_call: TRBJ2-4
v_call: TRBV30
d_call: -
clone_size: -
cdr3_length: 14
cdr3_aa: CAWRLLGSSTIQYF
cdr3_nt: TGTGCCTGGAGGCTACTCGGCTCATCTACCATTCAGTACTTC

j_call: TRBJ2-4
v_call: TRBV6-1
d_call: -
clone_size: -
cdr3_length: 15
cdr3_aa: CASSESGRRINIQYF
cdr3_nt: TGTGCCAGCAGTGAATCAGGGCGTAGGATAAACATTCAGTACTTC

j_call: TRBJ1-1
v_call: TRBV15
d_call: -
clone_size: -
cdr3_length: 14
cdr3_aa: CATSRVGGTAEAFF
cdr3_nt: TGTGCCACCAGCAGAGTCGGGGGTACGGCTGAAGCTTTCTTT

j_call: TRBJ2-3
v_call: TRBV15
d_call: -
clone_size: once
cdr3_length: 15
cdr3_aa: CATSRDNKGTDTQYF
cdr3_nt: TGTGCCACCAGCAGAGATAATAAGGGGACAGATACGCAGTATTTT

j_call: TRBJ2-3
v_call: TRBV6-4
d_call: -
clone_size: once
cdr3_length: 13
cdr3_aa: CASSDSRIDTQYF
cdr3_nt: TGTGCCAGCAGTGACTCGAGGATAGATACGCAGTATTTT

j_call: TRBJ2-5
v_call: TRBV5-8
d_call: -
clone_size: -
cdr3_length: 14
cdr3_aa: CASSVRDGQETQYF
cdr3_nt: TGTGCCAGCAGCGTACGGGACGGCCAAGAGACCCAGTACTTC

j_call: TRBJ1-5
v_call: TRBV7-9
d_call: -
clone_size: once
cdr3_length: 12
cdr3_aa: CASSWGNQPQHF
cdr3_nt: TGTGCCAGCAGTTGGGGTAATCAGCCCCAGCATTTT

j_call: TRBJ2-2
v_call: TRBV27
d_call: -
clone_size: -
cdr3_length: 13
cdr3_aa: CASSYANTGELFF
cdr3_nt: TGTGCCAGCAGTTACGCGAACACCGGGGAGCTGTTTTTT

j_call: TRBJ1-5
v_call: TRBV6-6
d_call: -
clone_size: -
cdr3_length: 14
cdr3_aa: CASSYTNSNQPQHF
cdr3_nt: TGTGCCAGCAGTTACACGAATAGCAATCAGCCCCAGCATTTT

j_call: TRBJ1-1
v_call: TRBV28
d_call: TRBD1
clone_size: -
cdr3_length: 15
cdr3_aa: CASRDPGQGASEAFF
cdr3_nt: TGTGCCAGCAGGGATCCGGGACAGGGGGCGTCTGAAGCTTTCTTT

j_call: TRBJ1-5
v_call: TRBV7-9
d_call: TRBD1
clone_size: -
cdr3_length: 18
cdr3_aa: CASSFADRGPSGNQPQHF
cdr3_nt: TGTGCCAGCAGCTTCGCGGACAGGGGGCCCTCTGGAAATCAGCCCCAGCATTTT

j_call: TRBJ1-1
v_call: TRBV4-2
d_call: -
clone_size: -
cdr3_length: 14
cdr3_aa: CASSPKAGRSEAFF
cdr3_nt: TGTGCCAGCAGCCCAAAGGCTGGGCGGTCCGAAGCTTTCTTT

j_call: TRBJ1-4
v_call: TRBV7-2
d_call: TRBD1
clone_size: once
cdr3_length: 14
cdr3_aa: CASSLDREYEKLFF
cdr3_nt: TGTGCCAGCAGCCTGGACAGGGAGTATGAAAAACTGTTTTTT